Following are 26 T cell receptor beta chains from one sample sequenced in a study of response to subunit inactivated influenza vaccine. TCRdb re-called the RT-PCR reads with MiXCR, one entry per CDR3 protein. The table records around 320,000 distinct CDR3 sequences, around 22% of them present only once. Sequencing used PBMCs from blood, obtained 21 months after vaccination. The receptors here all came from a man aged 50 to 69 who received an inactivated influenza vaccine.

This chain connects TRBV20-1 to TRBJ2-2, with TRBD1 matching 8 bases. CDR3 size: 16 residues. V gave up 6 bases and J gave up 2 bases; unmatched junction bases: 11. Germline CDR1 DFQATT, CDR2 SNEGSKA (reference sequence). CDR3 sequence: CSADDRDRSNTGELFF. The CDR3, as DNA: TGCAGTGCAGACGACCGGGACAGGAGTAACACCGGGGAGCTGTTTTTT.

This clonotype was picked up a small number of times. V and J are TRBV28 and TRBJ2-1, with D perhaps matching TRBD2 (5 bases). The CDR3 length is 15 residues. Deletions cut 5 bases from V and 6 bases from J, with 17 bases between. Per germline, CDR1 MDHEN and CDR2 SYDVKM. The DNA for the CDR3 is TGTGCCAGCAGTCTGGGTGCGGGCGGACTCAATGAGCAGTTCTTC. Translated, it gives CASSLGAGGLNEQFF.

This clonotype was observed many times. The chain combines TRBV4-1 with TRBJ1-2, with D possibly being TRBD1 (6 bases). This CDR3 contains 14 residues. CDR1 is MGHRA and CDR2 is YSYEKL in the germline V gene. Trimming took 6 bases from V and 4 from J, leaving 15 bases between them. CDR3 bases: TGCGCCAGCAGGGGGGGGCCGTCATCCTATGGCTACACCTTC. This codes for CASRGGPSSYGYTF.

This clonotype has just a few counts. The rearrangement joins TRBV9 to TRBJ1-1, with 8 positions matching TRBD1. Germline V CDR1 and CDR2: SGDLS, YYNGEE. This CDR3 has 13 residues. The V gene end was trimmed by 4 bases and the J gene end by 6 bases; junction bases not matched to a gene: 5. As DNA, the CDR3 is TGTGCCAGCAGCCTCGGGACAGGCGCTGAAGCTTTCTTT. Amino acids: CASSLGTGAEAFF.

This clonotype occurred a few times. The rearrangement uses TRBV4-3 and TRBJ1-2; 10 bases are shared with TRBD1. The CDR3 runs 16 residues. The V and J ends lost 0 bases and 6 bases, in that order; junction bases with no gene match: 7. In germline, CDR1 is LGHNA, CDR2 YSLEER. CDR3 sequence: CASSQDSRQGANGYTF. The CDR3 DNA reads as TGCGCCAGCAGCCAAGACTCCCGACAGGGGGCTAATGGCTACACCTTC.

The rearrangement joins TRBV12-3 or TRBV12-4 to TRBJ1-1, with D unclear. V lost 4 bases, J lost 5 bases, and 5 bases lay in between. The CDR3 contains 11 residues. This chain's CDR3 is CASSWGTEAFF. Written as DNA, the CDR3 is TGTGCCAGCAGTTGGGGAACTGAAGCTTTCTTT.

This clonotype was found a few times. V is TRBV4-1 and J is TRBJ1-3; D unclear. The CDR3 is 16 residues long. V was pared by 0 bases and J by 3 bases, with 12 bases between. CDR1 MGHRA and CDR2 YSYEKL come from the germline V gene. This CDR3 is CASSQDRSVFGNTIYF. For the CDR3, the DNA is TGCGCCAGCAGCCAAGATCGGTCAGTCTTTGGAAACACCATATATTTT.

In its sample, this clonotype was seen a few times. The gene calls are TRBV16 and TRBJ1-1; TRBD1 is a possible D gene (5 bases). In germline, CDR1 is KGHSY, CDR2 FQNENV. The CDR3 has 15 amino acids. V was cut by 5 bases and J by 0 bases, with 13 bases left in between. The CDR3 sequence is CASSSDSSLNTEAFF. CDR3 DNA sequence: TGTGCCAGCAGCTCCGACAGTTCACTGAACACTGAAGCTTTCTTT.

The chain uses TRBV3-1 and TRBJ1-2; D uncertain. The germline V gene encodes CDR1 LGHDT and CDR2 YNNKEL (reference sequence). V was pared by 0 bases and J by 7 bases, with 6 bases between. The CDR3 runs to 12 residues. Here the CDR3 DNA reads TGTGCCAGCAGCCAAGATTGGGCTGGCTACACCTTC. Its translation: CASSQDWAGYTF.

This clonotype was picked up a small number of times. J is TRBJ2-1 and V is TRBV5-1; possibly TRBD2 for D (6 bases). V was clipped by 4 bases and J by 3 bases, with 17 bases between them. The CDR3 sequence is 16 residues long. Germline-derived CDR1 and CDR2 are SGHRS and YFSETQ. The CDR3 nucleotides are TGCGCCAGCAGCACACTAACGGGAGCCTACTACAATGAGCAGTTCTTC. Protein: CASSTLTGAYYNEQFF.

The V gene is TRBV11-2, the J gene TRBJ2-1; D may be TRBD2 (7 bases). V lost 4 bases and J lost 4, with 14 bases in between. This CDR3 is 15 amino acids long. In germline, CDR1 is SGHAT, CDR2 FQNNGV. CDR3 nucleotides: TGTGCCAGCAGCTCCGGGGGGACACCTTACAATGAGCAGTTCTTC. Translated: CASSSGGTPYNEQFF.

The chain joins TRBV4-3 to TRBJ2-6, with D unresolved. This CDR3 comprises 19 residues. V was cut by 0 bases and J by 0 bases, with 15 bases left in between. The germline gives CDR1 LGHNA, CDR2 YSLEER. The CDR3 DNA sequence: TGCGCCAGCAGCCAAGAGGGAAGTGTTAGCCTCTCTGGGGCCAACGTCCTGACTTTC. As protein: CASSQEGSVSLSGANVLTF.

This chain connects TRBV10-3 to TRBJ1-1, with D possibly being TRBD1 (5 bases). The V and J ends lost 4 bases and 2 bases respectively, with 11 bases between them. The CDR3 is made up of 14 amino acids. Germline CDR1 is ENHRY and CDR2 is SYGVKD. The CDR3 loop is CAISGGRLNTEAFF. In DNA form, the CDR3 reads TGTGCCATCAGTGGGGGCAGGCTTAACACTGAAGCTTTCTTT.

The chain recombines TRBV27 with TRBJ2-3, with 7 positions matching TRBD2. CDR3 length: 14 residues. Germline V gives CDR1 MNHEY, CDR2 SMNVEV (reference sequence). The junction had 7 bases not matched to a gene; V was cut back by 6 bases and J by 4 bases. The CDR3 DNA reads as TGTGCCAGCAGACTAGCGCTGGGGGCAGATACGCAGTATTTT. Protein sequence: CASRLALGADTQYF.

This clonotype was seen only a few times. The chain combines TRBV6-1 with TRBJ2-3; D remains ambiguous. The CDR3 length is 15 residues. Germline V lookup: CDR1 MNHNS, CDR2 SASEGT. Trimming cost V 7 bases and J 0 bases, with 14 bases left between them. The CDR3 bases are TGTGCCAGCAAAATCCAATTAACTAGCACAGATACGCAGTATTTT. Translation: CASKIQLTSTDTQYF.

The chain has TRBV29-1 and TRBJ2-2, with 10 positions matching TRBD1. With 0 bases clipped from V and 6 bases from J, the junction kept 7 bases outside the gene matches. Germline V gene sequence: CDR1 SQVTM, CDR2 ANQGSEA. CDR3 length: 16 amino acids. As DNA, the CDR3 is TGCAGCGTTGAAGATCGAGGACAGGGGGTCCCCGGGGAGCTGTTTTTT. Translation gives CSVEDRGQGVPGELFF.

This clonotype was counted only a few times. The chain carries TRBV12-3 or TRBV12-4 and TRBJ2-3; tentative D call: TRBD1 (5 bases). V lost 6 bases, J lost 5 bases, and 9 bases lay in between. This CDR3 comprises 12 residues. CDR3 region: CASRGRGDTQYF. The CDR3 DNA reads TGTGCCAGCAGGGGGCGAGGAGATACGCAGTATTTT.

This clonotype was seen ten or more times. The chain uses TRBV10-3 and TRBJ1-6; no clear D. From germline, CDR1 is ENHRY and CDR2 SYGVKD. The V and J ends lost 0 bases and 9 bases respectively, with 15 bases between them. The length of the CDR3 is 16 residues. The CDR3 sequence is CAISESVRASGSPLHF. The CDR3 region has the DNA TGTGCCATCAGTGAGTCTGTCCGCGCCTCGGGTTCACCCCTCCACTTT.

This CDR3 is CSARAGQGTFHNSPLHF. CDR3 coding DNA: TGCAGTGCTAGAGCAGGACAGGGGACCTTTCATAATTCACCCCTCCACTTT. This sequence joins TRBV20-1 and TRBJ1-6; 9 positions match TRBD1. Germline lookup yields CDR1 DFQATT and CDR2 SNEGSKA (reference sequence). This CDR3 region has 17 residues. J was trimmed by 5 bases and V by 1 base; bases with no gene match: 9.

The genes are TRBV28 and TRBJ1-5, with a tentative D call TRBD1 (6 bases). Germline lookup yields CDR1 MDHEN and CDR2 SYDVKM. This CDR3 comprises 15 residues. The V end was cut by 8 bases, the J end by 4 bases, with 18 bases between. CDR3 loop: CASESPGHRNQPQHF. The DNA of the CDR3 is TGTGCCAGCGAATCACCGGGACACCGAAATCAGCCCCAGCATTTT.

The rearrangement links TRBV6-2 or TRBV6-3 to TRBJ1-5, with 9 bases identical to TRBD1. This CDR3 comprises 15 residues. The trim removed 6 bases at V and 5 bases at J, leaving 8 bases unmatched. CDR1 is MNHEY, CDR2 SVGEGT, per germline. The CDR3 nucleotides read TGTGCCAGCAGACCTTCGGGACAGGGTGATCAGCCCCAGCATTTT. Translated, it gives CASRPSGQGDQPQHF.

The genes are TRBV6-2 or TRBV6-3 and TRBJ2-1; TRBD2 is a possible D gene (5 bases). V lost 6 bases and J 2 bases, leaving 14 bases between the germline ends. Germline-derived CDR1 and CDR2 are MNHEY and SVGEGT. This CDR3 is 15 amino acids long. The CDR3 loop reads CASSPAPGAYNEQFF. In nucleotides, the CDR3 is TGTGCCAGCAGCCCCGCCCCCGGGGCCTACAATGAGCAGTTCTTC.

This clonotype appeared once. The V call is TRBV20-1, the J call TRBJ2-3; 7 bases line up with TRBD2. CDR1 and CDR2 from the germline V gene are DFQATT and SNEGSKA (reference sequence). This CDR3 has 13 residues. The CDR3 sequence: CAKWVGRTDTQYF. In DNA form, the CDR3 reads TGCGCAAAGTGGGTCGGGAGGACAGATACGCAGTATTTT.

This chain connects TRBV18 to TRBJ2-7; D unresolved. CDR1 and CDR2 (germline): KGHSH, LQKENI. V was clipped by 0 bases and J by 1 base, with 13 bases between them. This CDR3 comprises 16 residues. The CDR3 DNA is TGTGCCAGCTCACCACCCGGGCTAGGCGAGTCCTACGAGCAGTACTTC. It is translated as CASSPPGLGESYEQYF.

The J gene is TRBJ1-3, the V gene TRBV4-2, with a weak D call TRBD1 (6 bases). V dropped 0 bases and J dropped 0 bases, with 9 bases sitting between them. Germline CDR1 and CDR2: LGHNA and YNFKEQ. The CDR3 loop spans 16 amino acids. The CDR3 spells CASSQEDSSSGNTIYF. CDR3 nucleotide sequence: TGTGCCAGCAGCCAAGAGGACAGCAGCTCTGGAAACACCATATATTTT.

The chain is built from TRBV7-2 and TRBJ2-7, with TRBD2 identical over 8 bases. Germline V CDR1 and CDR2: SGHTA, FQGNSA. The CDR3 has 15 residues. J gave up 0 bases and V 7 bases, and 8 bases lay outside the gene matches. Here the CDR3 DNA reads TGTGCCAGCACCCCACTAGCGGAGAGCTCCTACGAGCAGTACTTC. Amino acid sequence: CASTPLAESSYEQYF.